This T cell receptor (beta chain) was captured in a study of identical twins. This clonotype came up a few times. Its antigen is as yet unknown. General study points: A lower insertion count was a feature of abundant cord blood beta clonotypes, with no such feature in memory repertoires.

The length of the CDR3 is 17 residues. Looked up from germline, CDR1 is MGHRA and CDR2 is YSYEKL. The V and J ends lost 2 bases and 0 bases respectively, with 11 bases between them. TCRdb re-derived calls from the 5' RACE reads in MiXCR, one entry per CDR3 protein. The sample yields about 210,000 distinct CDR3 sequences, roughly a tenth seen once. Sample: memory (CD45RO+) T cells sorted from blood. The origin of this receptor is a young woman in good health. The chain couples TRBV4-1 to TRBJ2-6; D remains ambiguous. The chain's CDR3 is CASSQPRLSSGANVLTF. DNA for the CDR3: TGCGCCAGCAGCCAACCACGGCTTAGCTCTGGGGCCAACGTCCTGACTTTC.